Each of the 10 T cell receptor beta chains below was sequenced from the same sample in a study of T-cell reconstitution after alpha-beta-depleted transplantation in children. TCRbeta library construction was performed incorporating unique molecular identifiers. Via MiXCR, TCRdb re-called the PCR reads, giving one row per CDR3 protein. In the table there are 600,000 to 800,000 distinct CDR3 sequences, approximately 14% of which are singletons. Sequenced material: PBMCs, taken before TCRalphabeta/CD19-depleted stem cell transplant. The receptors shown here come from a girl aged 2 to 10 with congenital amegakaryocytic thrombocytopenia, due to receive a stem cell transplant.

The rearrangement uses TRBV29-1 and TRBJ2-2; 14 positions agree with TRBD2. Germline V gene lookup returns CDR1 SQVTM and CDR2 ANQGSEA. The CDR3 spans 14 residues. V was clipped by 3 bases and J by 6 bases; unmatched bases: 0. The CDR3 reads CSVEGLAGAGELFF. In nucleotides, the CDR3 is TGCAGCGTTGAGGGACTAGCGGGAGCCGGGGAGCTGTTTTTT.

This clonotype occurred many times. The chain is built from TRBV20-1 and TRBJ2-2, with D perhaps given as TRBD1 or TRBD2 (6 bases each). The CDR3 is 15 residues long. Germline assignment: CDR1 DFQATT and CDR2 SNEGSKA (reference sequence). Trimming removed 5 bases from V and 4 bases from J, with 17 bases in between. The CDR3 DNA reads TGCAGTGCTTGCATAGGGGGGAGTATCACCGGGGAGCTGTTTTTT. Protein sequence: CSACIGGSITGELFF.

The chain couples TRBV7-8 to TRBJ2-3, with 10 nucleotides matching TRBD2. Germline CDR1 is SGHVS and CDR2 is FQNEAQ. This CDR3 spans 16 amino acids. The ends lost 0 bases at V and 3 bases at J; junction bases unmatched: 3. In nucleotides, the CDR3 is TGTGCCAGCAGCTTAGCGCCTAGCGGGAGAACAGATACGCAGTATTTT. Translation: CASSLAPSGRTDTQYF. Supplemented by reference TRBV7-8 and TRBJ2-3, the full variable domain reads GAGVSQSPRYKVAKRGQDVALRCDPISGHVSLFWYQQALGQGPEFLTYFQNEAQLDKSGLPSDRFFAERPEGSVSTLKIQRTQQEDSAVYLCASSLAPSGRTDTQYFGPGTRLTVL.

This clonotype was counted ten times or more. The DNA of the CDR3 is TGCAGTGCCCTAAGGGACACAGATACGCAGTATTTT. Translating it yields CSALRDTDTQYF. The gene calls are TRBV20-1 and TRBJ2-3; D call uncertain. The V end lost 6 bases, the J end lost 2 bases, and 9 bases lay between the germline ends. Germline V gene lookup returns CDR1 DFQATT and CDR2 SNEGSKA (reference sequence). The CDR3 spans 12 residues.

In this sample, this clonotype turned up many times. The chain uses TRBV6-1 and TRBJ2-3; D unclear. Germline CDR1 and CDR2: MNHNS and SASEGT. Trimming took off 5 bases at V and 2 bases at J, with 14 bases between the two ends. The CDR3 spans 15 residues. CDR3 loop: CASSPLGSYTDTQYF. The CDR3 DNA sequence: TGTGCCAGCAGTCCCCTAGGGTCTTACACAGATACGCAGTATTTT.

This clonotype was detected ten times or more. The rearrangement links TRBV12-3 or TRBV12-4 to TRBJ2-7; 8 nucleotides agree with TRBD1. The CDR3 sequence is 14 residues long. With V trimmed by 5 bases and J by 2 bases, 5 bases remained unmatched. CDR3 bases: TGTGCCAGCAGTCTCACAGGGGGAACCTACGAGCAGTACTTC. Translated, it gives CASSLTGGTYEQYF.

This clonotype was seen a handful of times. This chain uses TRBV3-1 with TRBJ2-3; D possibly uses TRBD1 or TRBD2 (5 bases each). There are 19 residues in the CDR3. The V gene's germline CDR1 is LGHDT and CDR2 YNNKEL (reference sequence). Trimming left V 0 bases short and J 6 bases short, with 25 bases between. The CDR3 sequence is CASSQEPTTMGERSDTQYF. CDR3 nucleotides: TGTGCCAGCAGCCAAGAACCGACGACAATGGGGGAGAGGTCTGATACGCAGTATTTT.

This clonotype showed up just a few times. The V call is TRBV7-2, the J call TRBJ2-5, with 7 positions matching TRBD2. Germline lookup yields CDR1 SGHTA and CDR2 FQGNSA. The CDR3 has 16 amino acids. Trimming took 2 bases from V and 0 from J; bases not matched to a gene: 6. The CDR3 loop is CASSLQASGNQETQYF. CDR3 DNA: TGTGCCAGCAGCTTACAGGCTAGCGGAAACCAAGAGACCCAGTACTTC.

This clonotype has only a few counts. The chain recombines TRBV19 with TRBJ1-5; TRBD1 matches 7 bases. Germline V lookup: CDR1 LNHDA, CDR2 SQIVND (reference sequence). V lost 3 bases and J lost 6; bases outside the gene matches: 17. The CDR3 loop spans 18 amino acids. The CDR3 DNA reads TGTGCCAGTAGTATGGGGGGACAGCAGAACCCCAATACTCAGCCCCAGCATTTT. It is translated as CASSMGGQQNPNTQPQHF. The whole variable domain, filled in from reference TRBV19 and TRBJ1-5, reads DGGITQSPKYLFRKEGQNVTLSCEQNLNHDAMYWYRQDPGQGLRLIYYSQIVNDFQKGDIAEGYSVSREKKESFPLTVTSAQKNPTAFYLCASSMGGQQNPNTQPQHFGDGTRLSIL.

CDR3 coding DNA: TGTGCCAGCAGCCCACCGGGCCGTAAAGAGACCCAGTACTTC. Translation gives CASSPPGRKETQYF. The chain is built from TRBV12-3 or TRBV12-4 and TRBJ2-5; D unclear. The CDR3 has 14 amino acids. Trimming took 6 bases from V and 3 from J, leaving 14 bases between them.